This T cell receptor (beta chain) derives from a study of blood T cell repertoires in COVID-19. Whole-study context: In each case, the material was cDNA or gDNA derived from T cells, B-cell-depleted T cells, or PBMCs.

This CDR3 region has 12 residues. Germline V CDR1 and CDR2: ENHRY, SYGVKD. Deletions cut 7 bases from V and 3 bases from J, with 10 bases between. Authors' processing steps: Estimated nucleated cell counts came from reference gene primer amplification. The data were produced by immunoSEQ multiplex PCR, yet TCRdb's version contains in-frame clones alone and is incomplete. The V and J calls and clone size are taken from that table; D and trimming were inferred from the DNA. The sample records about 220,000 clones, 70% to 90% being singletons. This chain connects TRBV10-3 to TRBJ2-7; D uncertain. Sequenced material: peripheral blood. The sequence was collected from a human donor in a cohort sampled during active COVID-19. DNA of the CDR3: TGTGCCATCAAAACCCAGTACTACGAGCAGTACTTC. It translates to CAIKTQYYEQYF.